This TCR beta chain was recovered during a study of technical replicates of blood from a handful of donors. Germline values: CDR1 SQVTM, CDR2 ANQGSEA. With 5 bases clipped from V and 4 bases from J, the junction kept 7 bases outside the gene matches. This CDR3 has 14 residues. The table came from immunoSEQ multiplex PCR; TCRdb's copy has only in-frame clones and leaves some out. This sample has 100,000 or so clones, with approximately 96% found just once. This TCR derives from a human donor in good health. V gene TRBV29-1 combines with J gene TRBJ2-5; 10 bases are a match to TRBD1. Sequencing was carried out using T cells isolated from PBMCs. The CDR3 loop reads CSVLGTGEGETQYF. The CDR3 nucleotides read TGCAGCGTTCTAGGGACAGGGGAGGGAGAGACCCAGTACTTC.